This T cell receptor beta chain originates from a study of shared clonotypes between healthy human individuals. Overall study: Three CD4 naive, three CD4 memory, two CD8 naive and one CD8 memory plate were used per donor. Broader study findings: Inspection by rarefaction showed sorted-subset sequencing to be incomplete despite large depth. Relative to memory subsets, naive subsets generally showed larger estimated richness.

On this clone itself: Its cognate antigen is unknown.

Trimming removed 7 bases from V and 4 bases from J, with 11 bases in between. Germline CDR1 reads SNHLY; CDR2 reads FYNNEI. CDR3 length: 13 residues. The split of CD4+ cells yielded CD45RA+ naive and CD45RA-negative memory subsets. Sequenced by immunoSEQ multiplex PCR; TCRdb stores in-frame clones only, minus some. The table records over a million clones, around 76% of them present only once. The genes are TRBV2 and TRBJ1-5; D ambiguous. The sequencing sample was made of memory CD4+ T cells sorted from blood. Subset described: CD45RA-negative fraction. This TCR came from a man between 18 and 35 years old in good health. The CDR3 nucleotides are TGTGCCAGCACCCGGTCTCCTAATCAGCCCCAGCATTTT. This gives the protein CASTRSPNQPQHF.